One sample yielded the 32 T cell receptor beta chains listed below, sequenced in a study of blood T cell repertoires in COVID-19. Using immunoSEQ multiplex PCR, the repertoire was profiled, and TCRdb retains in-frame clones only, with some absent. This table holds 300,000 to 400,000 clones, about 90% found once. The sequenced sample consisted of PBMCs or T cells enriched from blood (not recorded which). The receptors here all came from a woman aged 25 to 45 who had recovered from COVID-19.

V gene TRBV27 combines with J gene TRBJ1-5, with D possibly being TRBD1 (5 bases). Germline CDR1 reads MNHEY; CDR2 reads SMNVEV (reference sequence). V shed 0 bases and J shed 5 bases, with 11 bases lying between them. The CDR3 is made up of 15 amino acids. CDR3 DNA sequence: TGTGCCAGCAGTTTATCGGCGGGGGAATATCAGCCCCAGCATTTT. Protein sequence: CASSLSAGEYQPQHF.

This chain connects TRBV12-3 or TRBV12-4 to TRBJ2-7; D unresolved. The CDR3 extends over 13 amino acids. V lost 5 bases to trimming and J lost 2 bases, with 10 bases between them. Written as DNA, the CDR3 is TGTGCCAGCAGTATCACAGCCACCTACGAGCAGTACTTC. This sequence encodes CASSITATYEQYF.

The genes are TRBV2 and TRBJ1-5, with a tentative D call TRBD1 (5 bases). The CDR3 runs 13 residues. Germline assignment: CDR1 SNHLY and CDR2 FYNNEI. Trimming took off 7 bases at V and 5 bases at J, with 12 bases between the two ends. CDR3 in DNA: TGTGCCAGCACCCAGGGCAGGGATCAGCCCCAGCATTTT. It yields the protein CASTQGRDQPQHF. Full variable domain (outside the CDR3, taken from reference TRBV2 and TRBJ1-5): EPEVTQTPSHQVTQMGQEVILRCVPISNHLYFYWYRQILGQKVEFLVSFYNNEISEKSEIFDDQFSVERPDGSNFTLKIRSTKLEDSAMYFCASTQGRDQPQHFGDGTRLSIL.

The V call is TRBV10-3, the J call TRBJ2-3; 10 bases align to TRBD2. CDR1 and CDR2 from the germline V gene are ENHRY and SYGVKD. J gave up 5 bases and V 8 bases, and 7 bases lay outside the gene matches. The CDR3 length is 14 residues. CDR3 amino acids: CAIRSGGAGDTQYF. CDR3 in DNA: TGTGCCATCCGAAGCGGGGGGGCCGGAGATACGCAGTATTTT.

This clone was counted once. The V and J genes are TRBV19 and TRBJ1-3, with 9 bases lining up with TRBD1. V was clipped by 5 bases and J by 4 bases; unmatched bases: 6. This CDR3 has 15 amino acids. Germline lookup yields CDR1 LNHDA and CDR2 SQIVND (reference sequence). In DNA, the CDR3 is TGTGCCAGTAGTGCACAGGGGGCTGGCGGAAACACCATATATTTT. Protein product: CASSAQGAGGNTIYF.

The CDR3: CASSQSPFNYGVSYEQYF. In DNA, the CDR3 is TGTGCCAGCAGCCAATCGCCATTCAACTACGGCGTCTCCTACGAGCAGTACTTC. The V gene is TRBV3-1 (or the pseudogene TRBV3-2), the J gene TRBJ2-7, with D uncertain. The ends were cut back, 2 bases at V and 0 bases at J, with 20 bases in the middle. The germline CDR1 and CDR2 sequences are LGHDT and YNNKEL (reference sequence). The CDR3 is 18 residues long.

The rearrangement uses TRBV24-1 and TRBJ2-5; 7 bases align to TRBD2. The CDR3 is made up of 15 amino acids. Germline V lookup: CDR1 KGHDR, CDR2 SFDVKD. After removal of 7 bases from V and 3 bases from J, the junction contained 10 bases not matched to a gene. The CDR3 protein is CATRGGGQGEETQYF. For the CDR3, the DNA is TGTGCCACCAGGGGGGGAGGGCAGGGAGAAGAGACCCAGTACTTC.

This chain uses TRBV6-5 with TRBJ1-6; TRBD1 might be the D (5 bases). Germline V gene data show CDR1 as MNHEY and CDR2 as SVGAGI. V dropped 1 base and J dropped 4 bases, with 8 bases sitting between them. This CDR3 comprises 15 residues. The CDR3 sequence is CASSYLQAYNSPLHF. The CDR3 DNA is TGTGCCAGCAGTTACTTACAGGCTTATAATTCACCCCTCCACTTT.

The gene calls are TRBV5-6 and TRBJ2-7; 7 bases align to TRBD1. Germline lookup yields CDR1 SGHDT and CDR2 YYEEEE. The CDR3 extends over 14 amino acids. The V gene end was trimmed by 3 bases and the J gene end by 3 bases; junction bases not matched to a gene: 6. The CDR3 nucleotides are TGTGCCAGCAGCTCCCGGGACAGATTCTACGAGCAGTACTTC. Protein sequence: CASSSRDRFYEQYF.

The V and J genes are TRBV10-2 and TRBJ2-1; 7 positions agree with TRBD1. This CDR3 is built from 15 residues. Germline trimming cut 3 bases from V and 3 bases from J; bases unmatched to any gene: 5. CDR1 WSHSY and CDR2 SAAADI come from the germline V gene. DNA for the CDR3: TGCGCCAGCAGTGACCCGGGACAGAACTACAATGAGCAGTTCTTC. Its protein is CASSDPGQNYNEQFF.

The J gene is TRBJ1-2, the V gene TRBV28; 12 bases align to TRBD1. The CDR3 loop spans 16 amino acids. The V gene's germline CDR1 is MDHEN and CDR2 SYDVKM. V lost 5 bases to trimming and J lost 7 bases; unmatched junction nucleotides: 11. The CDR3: CASSLYPGQGALGYTF. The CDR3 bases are TGTGCCAGCAGTCTGTATCCGGGACAGGGGGCGCTTGGCTACACCTTC.

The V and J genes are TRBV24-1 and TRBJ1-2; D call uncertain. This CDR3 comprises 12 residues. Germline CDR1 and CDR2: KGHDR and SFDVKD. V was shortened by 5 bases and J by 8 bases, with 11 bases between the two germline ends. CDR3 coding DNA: TGTGCCACCAGTGCCGAGTTTTTCGGCTACACCTTC. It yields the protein CATSAEFFGYTF.

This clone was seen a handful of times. The CDR3 sequence: CASSGGGNSGNTIYF. In DNA, the CDR3 is TGTGCCAGCAGCGGGGGCGGCAACTCTGGAAACACCATATATTTT. V gene TRBV7-9 combines with J gene TRBJ1-3, with D tentatively TRBD1 (6 bases). CDR3 length: 15 amino acids. V was cut by 5 bases and J by 0 bases, with 11 bases left in between. Germline V lookup: CDR1 SEHNR, CDR2 FQNEAQ (reference sequence).

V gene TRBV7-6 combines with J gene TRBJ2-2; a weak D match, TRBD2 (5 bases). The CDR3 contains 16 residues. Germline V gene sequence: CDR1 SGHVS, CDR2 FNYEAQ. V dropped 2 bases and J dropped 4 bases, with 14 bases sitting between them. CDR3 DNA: TGTGCCAGCAGCTTATCGGTCCAGCGGAGCACCGGGGAGCTGTTTTTT. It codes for CASSLSVQRSTGELFF.

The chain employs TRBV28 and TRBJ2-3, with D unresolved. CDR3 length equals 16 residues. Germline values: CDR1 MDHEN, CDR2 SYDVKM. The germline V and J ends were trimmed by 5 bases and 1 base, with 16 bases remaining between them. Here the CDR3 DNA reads TGTGCCAGCAGTACACCTAACGGGTTGGGCACAGATACGCAGTATTTT. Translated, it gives CASSTPNGLGTDTQYF. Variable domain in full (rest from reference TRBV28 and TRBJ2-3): DVKVTQSSRYLVKRTGEKVFLECVQDMDHENMFWYRQDPGLGLRLIYFSYDVKMKEKGDIPEGYSVSREKKERFSLILESASTNQTSMYLCASSTPNGLGTDTQYFGPGTRLTVL.

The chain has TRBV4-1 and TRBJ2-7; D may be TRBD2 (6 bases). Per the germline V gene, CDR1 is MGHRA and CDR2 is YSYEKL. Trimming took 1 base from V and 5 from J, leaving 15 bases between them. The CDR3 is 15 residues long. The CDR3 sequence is CASSQVPSVGHEQYF. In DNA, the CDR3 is TGCGCCAGCAGCCAAGTTCCTAGCGTTGGCCACGAGCAGTACTTC.

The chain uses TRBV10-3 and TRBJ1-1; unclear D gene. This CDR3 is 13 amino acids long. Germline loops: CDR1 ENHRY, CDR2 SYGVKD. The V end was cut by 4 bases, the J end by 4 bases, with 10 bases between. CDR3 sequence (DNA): TGTGCCATCAGTGCCCTACCAGGCACTGAAGCTTTCTTT. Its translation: CAISALPGTEAFF.

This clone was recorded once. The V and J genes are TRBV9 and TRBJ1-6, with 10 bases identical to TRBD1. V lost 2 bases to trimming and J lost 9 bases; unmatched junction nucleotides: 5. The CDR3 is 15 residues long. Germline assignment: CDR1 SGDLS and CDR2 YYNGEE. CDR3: CASSVGTGEGSPLHF. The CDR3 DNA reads TGTGCCAGCAGCGTCGGGACAGGGGAAGGTTCACCCCTCCACTTT.

CDR3 region: CASREEGSLYNSPLHF. In DNA, the CDR3 is TGTGCCAGCCGGGAGGAGGGGTCCCTTTATAATTCACCCCTCCACTTT. The chain employs TRBV7-9 and TRBJ1-6, with D tentatively TRBD1 (5 bases). In germline, CDR1 is SEHNR, CDR2 FQNEAQ (reference sequence). The ends were cut back, 8 bases at V and 4 bases at J, with 18 bases in the middle. The CDR3 extends over 16 amino acids.

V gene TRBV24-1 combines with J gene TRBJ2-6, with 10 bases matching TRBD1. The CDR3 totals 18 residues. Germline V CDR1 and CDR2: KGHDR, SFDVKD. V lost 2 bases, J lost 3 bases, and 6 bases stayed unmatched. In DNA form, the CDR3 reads TGTGCCACCAGTGATTGGACAGGGGGTTCGGGTGGGGCCAACGTCCTGACTTTC. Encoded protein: CATSDWTGGSGGANVLTF.

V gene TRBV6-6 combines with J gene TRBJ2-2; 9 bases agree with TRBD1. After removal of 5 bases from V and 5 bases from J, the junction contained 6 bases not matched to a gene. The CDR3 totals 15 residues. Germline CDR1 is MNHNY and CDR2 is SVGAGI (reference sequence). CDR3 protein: CASSTSTGGTGELFF. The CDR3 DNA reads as TGTGCCAGCAGTACCTCGACAGGGGGGACCGGGGAGCTGTTTTTT.

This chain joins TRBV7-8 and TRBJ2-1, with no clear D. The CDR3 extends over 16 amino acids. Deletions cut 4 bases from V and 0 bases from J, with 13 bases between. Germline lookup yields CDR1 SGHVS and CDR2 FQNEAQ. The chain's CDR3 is CASSSHLRSSYNEQFF. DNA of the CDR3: TGTGCCAGCAGCTCCCACCTCCGGAGCTCCTACAATGAGCAGTTCTTC.

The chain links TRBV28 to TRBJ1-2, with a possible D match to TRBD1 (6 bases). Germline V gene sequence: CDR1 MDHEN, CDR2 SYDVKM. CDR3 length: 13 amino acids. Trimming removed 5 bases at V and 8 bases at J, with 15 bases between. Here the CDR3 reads CASSPDRSRGYTF. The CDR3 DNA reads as TGTGCCAGCAGTCCCGACAGGTCTAGAGGCTACACCTTC.

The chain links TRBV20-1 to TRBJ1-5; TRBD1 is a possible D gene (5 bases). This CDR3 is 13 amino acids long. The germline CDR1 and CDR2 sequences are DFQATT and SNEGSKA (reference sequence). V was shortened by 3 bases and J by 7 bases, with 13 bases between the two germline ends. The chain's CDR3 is CSASPAQGQPQHF. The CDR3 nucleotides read TGCAGTGCTAGTCCGGCTCAGGGCCAGCCCCAGCATTTT.

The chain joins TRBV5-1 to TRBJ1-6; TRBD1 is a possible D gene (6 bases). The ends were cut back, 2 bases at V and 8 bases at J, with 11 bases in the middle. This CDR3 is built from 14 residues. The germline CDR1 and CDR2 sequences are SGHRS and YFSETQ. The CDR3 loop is CASSLQGVDSPLHF. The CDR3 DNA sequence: TGCGCCAGCAGCTTACAGGGAGTGGATTCACCCCTCCACTTT.

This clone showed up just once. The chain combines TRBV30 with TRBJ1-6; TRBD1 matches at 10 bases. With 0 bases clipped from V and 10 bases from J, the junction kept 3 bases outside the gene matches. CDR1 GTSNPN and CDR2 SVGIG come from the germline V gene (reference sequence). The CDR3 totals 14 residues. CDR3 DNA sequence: TGTGCCTGGAGTGTACGGGACAGGGGATCACCCCTCCACTTT. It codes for CAWSVRDRGSPLHF.

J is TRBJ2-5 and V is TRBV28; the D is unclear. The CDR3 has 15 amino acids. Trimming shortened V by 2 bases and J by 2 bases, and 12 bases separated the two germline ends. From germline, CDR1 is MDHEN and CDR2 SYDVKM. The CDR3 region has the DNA TGTGCCAGCAGTTTAATTGGCGGCTCACAAGAGACCCAGTACTTC. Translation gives CASSLIGGSQETQYF.

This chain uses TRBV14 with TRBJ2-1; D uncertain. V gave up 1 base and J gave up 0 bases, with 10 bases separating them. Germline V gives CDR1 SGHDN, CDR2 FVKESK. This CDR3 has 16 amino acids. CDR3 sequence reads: CASSQAFRSSYNEQFF. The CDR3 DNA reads TGTGCCAGCAGCCAAGCCTTCCGTAGCTCCTACAATGAGCAGTTCTTC.

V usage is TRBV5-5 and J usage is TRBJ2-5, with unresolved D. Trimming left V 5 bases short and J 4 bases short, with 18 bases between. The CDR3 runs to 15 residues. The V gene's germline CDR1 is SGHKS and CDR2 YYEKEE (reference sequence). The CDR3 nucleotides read TGTGCCAGCAGATTGCGAGCAGAGCCGGGAGAGACCCAGTACTTC. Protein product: CASRLRAEPGETQYF.

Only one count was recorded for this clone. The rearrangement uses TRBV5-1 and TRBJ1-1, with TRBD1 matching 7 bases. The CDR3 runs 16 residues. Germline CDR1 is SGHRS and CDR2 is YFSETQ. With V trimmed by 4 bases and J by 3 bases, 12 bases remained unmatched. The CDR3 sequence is CASSHGQVPRDTEAFF. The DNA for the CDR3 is TGCGCCAGCAGCCACGGACAGGTTCCTAGGGACACTGAAGCTTTCTTT.

CDR3 residues: CASSRQGGETQYF. The CDR3 DNA is TGTGCCAGCAGTCGACAGGGTGGAGAGACCCAGTACTTC. This sequence joins TRBV28 and TRBJ2-5; 7 nucleotides agree with TRBD1. Germline-derived CDR1 and CDR2 are MDHEN and SYDVKM. The CDR3 length is 13 residues. With V trimmed by 5 bases and J by 4 bases, 4 bases remained unmatched.

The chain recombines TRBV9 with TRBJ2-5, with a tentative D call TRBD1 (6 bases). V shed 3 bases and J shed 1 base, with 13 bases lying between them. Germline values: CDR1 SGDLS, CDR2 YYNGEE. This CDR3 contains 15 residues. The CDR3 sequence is CASSAQGQSQETQYF. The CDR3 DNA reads TGTGCCAGCAGCGCCCAGGGACAAAGCCAAGAGACCCAGTACTTC.